This T cell receptor beta chain was sequenced for a study of blood T cell repertoires in COVID-19. The V gene's germline CDR1 is MNHEY and CDR2 SVGAGI. This CDR3 spans 14 amino acids. Trimming removed 0 bases from V and 2 bases from J, with 7 bases in between. The sample holds a few counts of this clone. Libraries were prepared by immunoSEQ multiplex PCR; TCRdb keeps only in-frame clonotypes and omits some of them. Of about 220,000 clones listed, roughly 84% are singletons. The source of this sequence is an elderly woman with acute or convalescent COVID-19. The J gene is TRBJ1-1, the V gene TRBV6-5; no firm D call. The specimen was peripheral blood. CDR3 in amino acids: CASSYSVANTEAFF. Written as DNA, the CDR3 is TGTGCCAGCAGTTACTCAGTGGCAAACACTGAAGCTTTCTTT.